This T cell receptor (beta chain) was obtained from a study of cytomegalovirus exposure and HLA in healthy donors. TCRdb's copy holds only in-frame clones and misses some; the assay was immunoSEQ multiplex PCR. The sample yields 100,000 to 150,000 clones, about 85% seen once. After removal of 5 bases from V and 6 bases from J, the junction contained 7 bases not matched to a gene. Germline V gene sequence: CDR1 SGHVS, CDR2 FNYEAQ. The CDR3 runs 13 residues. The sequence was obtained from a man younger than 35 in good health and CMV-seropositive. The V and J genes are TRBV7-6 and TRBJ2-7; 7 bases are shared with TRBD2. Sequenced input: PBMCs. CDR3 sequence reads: CASSPGEGVEQYF. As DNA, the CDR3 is TGTGCCAGCAGCCCCGGGGAGGGCGTCGAGCAGTACTTC. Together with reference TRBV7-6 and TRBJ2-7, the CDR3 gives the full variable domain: GAGVSQSPRYKVTKRGQDVALRCDPISGHVSLYWYRQALGQGPEFLTYFNYEAQQDKSGLPNDRFSAERPEGSISTLTIQRTEQRDSAMYRCASSPGEGVEQYFGPGTRLTVT.